Presented here are 24 T cell receptor beta chains from one specimen sequenced in a study of T cell responses to AZD1222 COVID-19 vaccine. Clones were read by immunoSEQ multiplex PCR, and TCRdb kept only the in-frame ones, dropping some. Here the sample spans 120,000 to 150,000 clones, around nine tenths being singletons. Source: peripheral blood, taken on day 0 of AZD1222 vaccination. Receptors were obtained from an adult in good health.

V gene TRBV13 combines with J gene TRBJ1-1, with unresolved D. V was shortened by 2 bases and J by 7 bases, with 14 bases between the two germline ends. Germline assignment: CDR1 PRHDT and CDR2 FYEKMQ (reference sequence). This CDR3 is 14 amino acids long. For the CDR3, the DNA is TGTGCCAGCAGCTTATCTCGTCCGACACTTGAAGCTTTCTTT. This translates into CASSLSRPTLEAFF.

The chain has TRBV7-8 and TRBJ2-3; a weak D match, TRBD2 (5 bases). Germline V lookup: CDR1 SGHVS, CDR2 FQNEAQ. V lost 8 bases to trimming and J lost 0 bases, with 12 bases between them. The CDR3 is 14 residues long. CDR3 sequence (DNA): TGTGCCAGCGGGAGCGGCTATAGCACAGATACGCAGTATTTT. It yields the protein CASGSGYSTDTQYF.

The chain is built from TRBV5-1 and TRBJ2-7, with unresolved D. V was pared by 6 bases and J by 1 base, with 14 bases between. CDR3 size: 14 residues. CDR1 and CDR2 (germline): SGHRS, YFSETQ. The CDR3 coding sequence is TGCGCCAGCAAGATCTCCCTCACATCCTACGAGCAGTACTTC. Its translation is CASKISLTSYEQYF. The full variable domain, its missing parts supplied by reference TRBV5-1 and TRBJ2-7, is KAGVTQTPRYLIKTRGQQVTLSCSPISGHRSVSWYQQTPGQGLQFLFEYFSETQRNKGNFPGRFSGRQFSNSRSEMNVSTLELGDSALYLCASKISLTSYEQYFGPGTRLTVT.

Remarks on this clone: It is unclear where the CDR3 begins or ends on the DNA, so no DNA is shown, and the CDR3 is as TCRdb lists it. The V and J genes are TRBV7-2 and TRBJ1-1. The CDR3 has 13 residues if both end residues are counted. From germline, CDR1 is SGHTA and CDR2 FQGNSA. The CDR3 region is CATGPGTTGKLSF.

This chain connects TRBV19 to TRBJ2-5, with TRBD2 identical over 7 bases. The V gene end was trimmed by 2 bases and the J gene end by 4 bases; junction bases not matched to a gene: 7. CDR3 length: 15 residues. Germline V CDR1 and CDR2: LNHDA, SQIVND (reference sequence). The CDR3 sequence is CASSINPGGGETQYF. As DNA, the CDR3 is TGTGCCAGTAGTATAAATCCGGGGGGAGGAGAGACCCAGTACTTC.

In its sample, this clone was seen a few times. The rearrangement joins TRBV7-2 to TRBJ1-2, with TRBD1 identical over 8 bases. V lost 5 bases and J lost 4; bases outside the gene matches: 9. Germline CDR1 and CDR2: SGHTA and FQGNSA. The CDR3 has 15 residues. The CDR3, as DNA: TGTGCCAGCAGCGCCGGGGGGGGACAGGCCTATGGCTACACCTTC. Translation gives CASSAGGGQAYGYTF.

The V and J genes are TRBV7-9 and TRBJ1-2; 9 bases align to TRBD1. The length of the CDR3 is 14 residues. Trimming at V came to 5 bases and at J to 2 bases, leaving 3 bases not matched to a gene. CDR1 is SEHNR, CDR2 FQNEAQ, per germline (reference sequence). The CDR3 coding sequence is TGTGCCAGCAGCCCGGGACAGGGCAACTATGGCTACACCTTC. This encodes CASSPGQGNYGYTF. The complete variable domain, with remaining parts taken from reference TRBV7-9 and TRBJ1-2, reads DTGVSQNPRHKITKRGQNVTFRCDPISEHNRLYWYRQTLGQGPEFLTYFQNEAQLEKSRLLSDRFSAERPKGSFSTLEIQRTEQGDSAMYLCASSPGQGNYGYTFGSGTRLTVV.

The chain uses TRBV5-1 and TRBJ2-2, with TRBD2 matching over 9 bases. V shed 5 bases and J 6 bases; nucleotides not matched to a gene: 5. Germline V gene lookup returns CDR1 SGHRS and CDR2 YFSETQ. The CDR3 runs to 14 residues. In DNA, the CDR3 is TGCGCCAGCAGACTAGCGGGTAGGGCCGGGGAGCTGTTTTTT. Translation gives CASRLAGRAGELFF.

In this sample, this clone turned up a few times. The V and J genes are TRBV19 and TRBJ2-2; 12 bases are shared with TRBD2. The CDR3 extends over 15 amino acids. The junction had 4 bases not matched to a gene; V was cut back by 4 bases and J by 7 bases. Germline V lookup: CDR1 LNHDA, CDR2 SQIVND (reference sequence). CDR3 coding DNA: TGTGCCAGTAGTAAGACTAGCGGGAGTTTCGGGGAGCTGTTTTTT. The encoded protein is CASSKTSGSFGELFF.

The chain combines TRBV6-2 or TRBV6-3 with TRBJ2-3; D tentatively fits TRBD1 or TRBD2 (6 bases each). Germline CDR1 MNHEY, CDR2 SVGEGT. V was trimmed by 2 bases and J by 2 bases, leaving 11 bases between them. CDR3 length equals 15 residues. The CDR3 loop is CASSYGAGHTDTQYF. For the CDR3, the DNA is TGTGCCAGCAGTTACGGGGCGGGACACACAGATACGCAGTATTTT.

The chain links TRBV18 to TRBJ1-4; D call uncertain. Germline CDR1 is KGHSH and CDR2 is LQKENI. The CDR3 runs 13 residues. Trimming stripped 5 bases from V and 6 bases from J, with 10 bases between. CDR3 in amino acids: CASSKVDDEKLFF. CDR3 DNA sequence: TGTGCCAGCTCAAAGGTGGACGATGAAAAACTGTTTTTT. Full variable domain (missing parts from reference TRBV18 and TRBJ1-4): NAGVMQNPRHLVRRRGQEARLRCSPMKGHSHVYWYRQLPEEGLKFMVYLQKENIIDESGMPKERFSAEFPKEGPSILRIQQVVRGDSAAYFCASSKVDDEKLFFGSGTQLSVL.

The V gene is TRBV5-1, the J gene TRBJ1-6, with D tentatively TRBD1 (6 bases). This CDR3 has 17 residues. V was pared by 2 bases and J by 0 bases, with 12 bases between. Germline-derived CDR1 and CDR2 are SGHRS and YFSETQ. DNA for the CDR3: TGCGCCAGCAGCTTAAGGACAGCGAGCTCCTATAATTCACCCCTCCACTTT. It codes for CASSLRTASSYNSPLHF. The variable domain in full, completed from reference TRBV5-1 and TRBJ1-6, reads KAGVTQTPRYLIKTRGQQVTLSCSPISGHRSVSWYQQTPGQGLQFLFEYFSETQRNKGNFPGRFSGRQFSNSRSEMNVSTLELGDSALYLCASSLRTASSYNSPLHFGNGTRLTVT.

The chain combines TRBV7-2 with TRBJ1-2, with a tentative D call TRBD1 (5 bases). The germline gives CDR1 SGHTA, CDR2 FQGNSA. Trimming cost V 1 base and J 1 base, with 16 bases left between them. This CDR3 is 17 amino acids long. CDR3 in DNA: TGTGCCAGCAGCTTAGGTCCAACTCAGGGCTTTAACTATGGCTACACCTTC. Translation: CASSLGPTQGFNYGYTF.

The chain links TRBV7-2 to TRBJ2-7; a possible D gene is TRBD1 (6 bases). Germline loops: CDR1 SGHTA, CDR2 FQGNSA. Deletions cut 4 bases from V and 0 bases from J, with 10 bases between. The CDR3 loop spans 14 amino acids. CDR3 amino acids: CASSSDSASYEQYF. The CDR3 nucleotides read TGTGCCAGCAGCTCGGACAGTGCCTCCTACGAGCAGTACTTC.

The V gene is TRBV5-1, the J gene TRBJ2-5; D unresolved. The CDR3 totals 18 residues. Looked up from germline, CDR1 is SGHRS and CDR2 is YFSETQ. The V and J ends lost 0 bases and 1 base respectively, with 19 bases between them. Here the CDR3 DNA reads TGCGCCAGCAGCTTGGTCCTGAACTTCCTGACCCTCCAAGAGACCCAGTACTTC. It translates to CASSLVLNFLTLQETQYF.

This chain joins TRBV5-6 and TRBJ1-1; 9 bases fit TRBD1. Germline values: CDR1 SGHDT, CDR2 YYEEEE. After removal of 3 bases from V and 4 bases from J, the junction contained 10 bases not matched to a gene. The CDR3 runs 16 residues. The CDR3 DNA follows: TGTGCCAGCAGCTCCAAGGGACAGGGCTTGTCCACTGAAGCTTTCTTT. Amino acids: CASSSKGQGLSTEAFF.

The rearrangement uses TRBV21-1 and TRBJ1-6. TRBV21-1 corresponds to a pseudogene. This CDR3 has 17 amino acids. The CDR3 region has the DNA TGTGCCAGCAGCAAAGACGCGCGGGGGGTTGTTTTCTCACCCCTCCACTTT. This encodes CASSKDARGVVFSPLHF.

This sequence joins TRBV2 and TRBJ1-1, with TRBD1 identical over 7 bases. Germline V lookup: CDR1 SNHLY, CDR2 FYNNEI. The CDR3 runs to 16 residues. V dropped 4 bases and J dropped 0; count of bases not matched to a gene: 8. The DNA of the CDR3 is TGTGCCAGCAGTGCTCACCAGGGGGTTGTGAACACTGAAGCTTTCTTT. Translation gives CASSAHQGVVNTEAFF.

V is TRBV28 and J is TRBJ1-1, with a possible D match to TRBD1 (5 bases). The V and J ends lost 6 bases and 10 bases respectively, with 21 bases between them. CDR3 length: 14 amino acids. Germline V CDR1 and CDR2: MDHEN, SYDVKM. CDR3 coding DNA: TGTGCCAGCAGGGGGCGGCAGGGCCATATTGGAGCTTTCTTT. This translates into CASRGRQGHIGAFF.

The rearrangement links TRBV30 to TRBJ2-5; D remains ambiguous. This CDR3 contains 13 residues. Germline V CDR1 and CDR2: GTSNPN, SVGIG (reference sequence). V was clipped by 4 bases and J by 4 bases, with 13 bases between them. As DNA, the CDR3 is TGTGCCTGGAAACGCCACACGGTAGAGACCCAGTACTTC. It codes for CAWKRHTVETQYF.

V is TRBV2 and J is TRBJ2-3, with 11 nucleotides matching TRBD2. The ends lost 3 bases at V and 0 bases at J; junction bases unmatched: 2. This CDR3 comprises 16 residues. The germline V gene encodes CDR1 SNHLY and CDR2 FYNNEI. Here the CDR3 reads CASSDRTSGSTDTQYF. The CDR3 bases are TGTGCCAGCAGTGACCGGACTAGCGGGAGCACAGATACGCAGTATTTT.

The rearrangement uses TRBV6-6 and TRBJ1-5; D possibly corresponds to TRBD1 (5 bases). This CDR3 spans 12 amino acids. CDR1 is MNHNY, CDR2 SVGAGI, per germline (reference sequence). Trimming took off 5 bases at V and 4 bases at J, with 6 bases between the two ends. The CDR3 DNA reads as TGTGCCAGCAGTCGACAGAATCAGCCCCAGCATTTT. Protein sequence: CASSRQNQPQHF.

V and J are TRBV7-2 and TRBJ2-3; 9 nucleotides align to TRBD2. The CDR3 extends over 15 amino acids. Losses at the gene ends were 1 base for V and 6 bases for J; bases not matched to a gene: 5. From germline, CDR1 is SGHTA and CDR2 FQGNSA. CDR3 residues: CASSLVAGDVDTQYF. CDR3 nucleotides: TGTGCCAGCAGCTTAGTAGCGGGAGACGTGGATACGCAGTATTTT.

The chain is built from TRBV4-2 and TRBJ1-2; tentatively, D is TRBD1 (5 bases). Trimming left V 3 bases short and J 8 bases short, with 13 bases between. Looked up from germline, CDR1 is LGHNA and CDR2 is YNFKEQ. CDR3 length equals 13 residues. The CDR3 DNA reads TGTGCCAGCAGCCAGGTGGGGGTGGAGGGCTACACCTTC. This gives the protein CASSQVGVEGYTF.